The 27 T cell receptor beta chains below come from one sample, sequenced in a study of technical replicates of blood from several donors. Method: immunoSEQ multiplex PCR; TCRdb's copy keeps in-frame clones and lacks some. The sample lists about 89,000 clones, about 94% occurring once. Sequenced material: T cells isolated from PBMCs. The receptor set was obtained from a human donor in good health.

The chain carries TRBV10-3 and TRBJ2-1; 11 nucleotides align to TRBD1. The V gene end was trimmed by 4 bases and the J gene end by 9 bases; junction bases not matched to a gene: 14. The CDR3 contains 17 residues. From germline, CDR1 is ENHRY and CDR2 SYGVKD. The CDR3 DNA sequence: TGTGCCATCAGTGGCCCTCCCCGGACAGGGGGCAAGGGTGAGCAGTTCTTC. It encodes CAISGPPRTGGKGEQFF.

This clone has just a few counts. The V and J genes are TRBV2 and TRBJ2-7; no definite D call. Trimming shortened V by 3 bases and J by 6 bases, and 12 bases separated the two germline ends. CDR3 length: 13 amino acids. Germline CDR1 reads SNHLY; CDR2 reads FYNNEI. CDR3: CASSEPFRIEQYF. CDR3 nucleotides: TGTGCCAGCAGTGAGCCCTTTAGAATCGAGCAGTACTTC. Full variable domain (remainder filled in from reference TRBV2 and TRBJ2-7): EPEVTQTPSHQVTQMGQEVILRCVPISNHLYFYWYRQILGQKVEFLVSFYNNEISEKSEIFDDQFSVERPDGSNFTLKIRSTKLEDSAMYFCASSEPFRIEQYFGPGTRLTVT.

This clone appeared a single time. The chain couples TRBV5-3 to TRBJ2-7, with TRBD2 identical over 13 bases. TRBV5-3 is placed among ORFs of uncertain function. Unmatched junction bases numbered 13, after V lost 4 bases and J lost 6 bases. The CDR3 is 17 residues long. The CDR3 reads CARSNPVDGTSGTEQYF. The DNA for the CDR3 is TGTGCCAGAAGCAACCCGGTGGACGGGACTAGCGGGACCGAGCAGTACTTC.

This clone was detected only once. The V gene is TRBV13, the J gene TRBJ2-3, with a tentative D call TRBD2 (5 bases). CDR3 length equals 16 residues. Trimming cost V 0 bases and J 0 bases, with 10 bases left between them. The germline CDR1 and CDR2 sequences are PRHDT and FYEKMQ (reference sequence). The CDR3 loop reads CASSLGGITSTDTQYF. CDR3 sequence (DNA): TGTGCCAGCAGCTTAGGCGGGATAACTAGCACAGATACGCAGTATTTT. Together with reference TRBV13 and TRBJ2-3, the CDR3 gives the full variable domain: AAGVIQSPRHLIKEKRETATLKCYPIPRHDTVYWYQQGPGQDPQFLISFYEKMQSDKGSIPDRFSAQQFSDYHSELNMSSLELGDSALYFCASSLGGITSTDTQYFGPGTRLTVL.

This clone was recorded only once. The chain couples TRBV19 to TRBJ1-2, with 7 positions matching TRBD1. V dropped 6 bases and J dropped 6; count of bases not matched to a gene: 13. This CDR3 comprises 15 residues. From germline, CDR1 is LNHDA and CDR2 SQIVND (reference sequence). The CDR3 nucleotides are TGTGCCAGTAGAATGACGGAATCAGGGGGGCATGGCTACACCTTC. It encodes CASRMTESGGHGYTF.

This chain connects TRBV4-2 to TRBJ2-7; D might be TRBD1 (6 bases). Germline CDR1 is LGHNA and CDR2 is YNFKEQ. V lost 0 bases and J 3 bases, leaving 15 bases between the germline ends. The CDR3 contains 16 residues. CDR3 in DNA: TGTGCCAGCAGCCAAGATCTTAGCAGGGGATACTACGAGCAGTACTTC. Its protein is CASSQDLSRGYYEQYF.

The chain has TRBV5-1 and TRBJ2-1; 14 nucleotides agree with TRBD2. After removal of 4 bases from V and 4 bases from J, the junction contained 19 bases not matched to a gene. In germline, CDR1 is SGHRS, CDR2 YFSETQ. This CDR3 has 21 residues. The CDR3 DNA sequence: TGCGCCAGCAGCACCCCCTCCTCGGGACTAGCGGGGGACCTCCTTTACAATGAGCAGTTCTTC. Translation: CASSTPSSGLAGDLLYNEQFF.

The chain joins TRBV10-3 to TRBJ1-1, with D tentatively TRBD1 (5 bases). Germline assignment: CDR1 ENHRY and CDR2 SYGVKD. V was trimmed by 5 bases and J by 7 bases, leaving 17 bases between them. The CDR3 runs to 14 residues. In DNA, the CDR3 is TGTGCCATCAGTTCCTTGGGTGGCAGGGATGAAGCTTTCTTT. Its translation: CAISSLGGRDEAFF.

This chain connects TRBV27 to TRBJ2-7; 10 bases are a match to TRBD1. The CDR3 length is 15 residues. After removal of 1 base from V and 5 bases from J, the junction contained 5 bases not matched to a gene. CDR1 and CDR2 (germline): MNHEY, SMNVEV (reference sequence). The CDR3 nucleotides are TGTGCCAGCAGTTTATATGGGACAGGGGAAGACGAGCAGTACTTC. This gives the protein CASSLYGTGEDEQYF.

J is TRBJ2-1 and V is TRBV19, with 8 positions matching TRBD2. The V segment lost 6 bases and the J segment 4 bases; nucleotides outside the gene matches: 8. This CDR3 contains 15 residues. The V gene's germline CDR1 is LNHDA and CDR2 SQIVND (reference sequence). The CDR3 DNA reads as TGTGCCAGTAGCACCTCTAGCGGGCCGTACAATGAGCAGTTCTTC. Residues: CASSTSSGPYNEQFF.

The rearrangement links TRBV10-3 to TRBJ2-2, with 8 nucleotides matching TRBD2. Per the germline V gene, CDR1 is ENHRY and CDR2 is SYGVKD. This CDR3 spans 20 amino acids. The V gene end was trimmed by 4 bases and the J gene end by 2 bases; junction bases not matched to a gene: 18. The CDR3 is CAISGAPRLAGGSNTGELFF. DNA for the CDR3: TGTGCCATCAGTGGGGCCCCCCGTTTGGCGGGGGGCTCTAACACCGGGGAGCTGTTTTTT.

V is TRBV20-1 and J is TRBJ2-1; no firm D call. The CDR3 length is 11 residues. V was pared by 0 bases and J by 5 bases, with 2 bases between. CDR1 and CDR2 (germline): DFQATT, SNEGSKA (reference sequence). In DNA, the CDR3 is TGCAGTGCTAGAGACGACAATGAGCAGTTCTTC. This codes for CSARDDNEQFF.

The chain employs TRBV28 and TRBJ2-3; D perhaps matches TRBD1 (6 bases). CDR1 is MDHEN and CDR2 is SYDVKM in the germline V gene. Trimming removed 5 bases at V and 2 bases at J, with 17 bases between. The CDR3 has 16 residues. The CDR3 spells CASSTYRERATDTQYF. The CDR3 DNA is TGTGCCAGCAGTACGTACAGGGAAAGGGCCACAGATACGCAGTATTTT.

CDR3 coding DNA: TGCGCCAGCAGCGCCCAGGGGTCCCAAGAGACCCAGTACTTC. This codes for CASSAQGSQETQYF. The rearrangement joins TRBV5-1 to TRBJ2-5; D is possibly TRBD1 (6 bases). Trimming cost V 4 bases and J 1 base, with 11 bases left between them. The V gene's germline CDR1 is SGHRS and CDR2 YFSETQ. CDR3 length: 14 residues.

The chain is built from TRBV19 and TRBJ2-1, with TRBD1 matching 9 bases. Looked up from germline, CDR1 is LNHDA and CDR2 is SQIVND (reference sequence). The CDR3 contains 14 residues. With V trimmed by 7 bases and J by 5 bases, 6 bases remained unmatched. In nucleotides, the CDR3 is TGTGCCAGTAATAGGGACAGGGTTAACAATGAGCAGTTCTTC. Residues: CASNRDRVNNEQFF.

This clone was detected only a few times. The CDR3 spells CATRGTGYGYTF. For the CDR3, the DNA is TGTGCCACCCGCGGGACAGGCTATGGCTACACCTTC. The gene calls are TRBV2 and TRBJ1-2; 8 bases fit TRBD1. After removal of 10 bases from V and 4 bases from J, the junction contained 5 bases not matched to a gene. Germline loops: CDR1 SNHLY, CDR2 FYNNEI. The CDR3 has 12 residues.

This clone has only one observation. The chain is built from TRBV2 and TRBJ2-3; D is possibly TRBD1 (6 bases). The CDR3 spans 14 residues. Germline assignment: CDR1 SNHLY and CDR2 FYNNEI. V was trimmed by 6 bases and J by 10 bases, leaving 20 bases between them. The CDR3 spells CASRGTRYRDAQYF. Written as DNA, the CDR3 is TGTGCCAGCAGAGGAACGCGGTACAGGGACGCGCAGTATTTT.

The chain combines TRBV5-1 with TRBJ2-4; weak D call: TRBD1 (6 bases). Trimming removed 5 bases from V and 7 bases from J, with 13 bases in between. In germline, CDR1 is SGHRS, CDR2 YFSETQ. This CDR3 contains 13 residues. DNA for the CDR3: TGCGCCAGCAGTGAGGGCCAGGGGAACATTCAGTACTTC. Amino acids: CASSEGQGNIQYF.

The CDR3 sequence: CASSETGGYSPLHF. The DNA of the CDR3 is TGTGCCAGCAGTGAGACAGGAGGTTACTCACCCCTCCACTTT. This sequence joins TRBV6-1 and TRBJ1-6, with D maybe TRBD1 (6 bases). Germline V gene data show CDR1 as MNHNS and CDR2 as SASEGT. This CDR3 region has 14 residues. Trimming removed 3 bases at V and 10 bases at J, with 13 bases between.

This chain joins TRBV13 and TRBJ1-1; D remains unclear. This CDR3 comprises 15 residues. Trimming left V 4 bases short and J 1 base short, with 13 bases between. Germline CDR1 is PRHDT and CDR2 is FYEKMQ (reference sequence). The CDR3 DNA reads TGTGCCAGCAGCTCTTCCTACACGGGGAACACTGAAGCTTTCTTT. Amino acid sequence: CASSSSYTGNTEAFF.

CDR3 bases: TGTGCTAGTGGTCCCGTTGAGGGGGGGCCCGGAGATACGCAGTATTTT. Translating it yields CASGPVEGGPGDTQYF. V is TRBV12-5 and J is TRBJ2-3, with D possibly matching TRBD2 (7 bases). This CDR3 has 16 amino acids. Germline V gives CDR1 LGHNT, CDR2 FRNRAP. The V end was cut by 5 bases, the J end by 5 bases, with 20 bases between. Together with reference TRBV12-5 and TRBJ2-3, the CDR3 gives the full variable domain: DARVTQTPRHKVTEMGQEVTMRCQPILGHNTVFWYRQTMMQGLELLAYFRNRAPLDDSGMPKDRFSAEMPDATLATLKIQPSEPRDSAVYFCASGPVEGGPGDTQYFGPGTRLTVL.

This clone is a singleton in its sample. The chain joins TRBV10-2 to TRBJ1-1; D is uncertain. Germline loops: CDR1 WSHSY, CDR2 SAAADI. V lost 5 bases, J lost 4 bases, and 5 bases lay in between. The CDR3 sequence is 11 residues long. The CDR3 DNA follows: TGCGCCAGCAGTCCGTCCACTGAAGCTTTCTTT. The encoded protein is CASSPSTEAFF.

The chain's CDR3 is CASSLSGRGLYF. The CDR3 DNA sequence: TGTGCCAGCAGTTTGAGCGGGAGGGGTTTGTATTTT. This sequence joins TRBV7-2 and TRBJ2-3, with 10 bases lining up with TRBD2. The CDR3 sequence is 12 residues long. The V gene end was trimmed by 6 bases and the J gene end by 14 bases; junction bases not matched to a gene: 8. Germline V gene data show CDR1 as SGHTA and CDR2 as FQGNSA.

This clone appeared a single time. V usage is TRBV9 and J usage is TRBJ2-7; 10 bases fit TRBD2. Germline CDR1 reads SGDLS; CDR2 reads YYNGEE. The junction had 3 bases not matched to a gene; V was cut back by 3 bases and J by 0 bases. The CDR3 contains 15 residues. CDR3 sequence reads: CASSGSGRTSYEQYF. The CDR3 bases are TGTGCCAGCAGCGGTAGCGGGAGGACCTCCTACGAGCAGTACTTC.

This clone was picked up one time. This chain uses TRBV10-2 with TRBJ2-3; 9 nucleotides agree with TRBD2. The ends lost 4 bases at V and 6 bases at J; junction bases unmatched: 8. Germline V gives CDR1 WSHSY, CDR2 SAAADI. The CDR3 is made up of 15 amino acids. CDR3 sequence reads: CASSVAGGGRDTQYF. Here the CDR3 DNA reads TGCGCCAGCAGTGTTGCGGGAGGGGGCCGGGATACGCAGTATTTT.

The genes are TRBV19 and TRBJ1-3; D is perhaps TRBD1 (6 bases). The germline V gene has CDR1 LNHDA and CDR2 SQIVND (reference sequence). The CDR3 spans 18 residues. V lost 4 bases and J lost 2, with 21 bases in between. As DNA, the CDR3 is TGTGCCAGTAGTACCATGTACCCCCCAGGGGAAGCTGGAAACACCATATATTTT. This gives the protein CASSTMYPPGEAGNTIYF.

The rearrangement uses TRBV5-1 and TRBJ2-2; 8 nucleotides agree with TRBD1. This CDR3 has 15 residues. Trimming took 2 bases from V and 5 from J; bases not matched to a gene: 5. In germline, CDR1 is SGHRS, CDR2 YFSETQ. The CDR3 DNA reads as TGCGCCAGCAGCTTACCAGGGGGCGGGACCGGGGAGCTGTTTTTT. Its protein product is CASSLPGGGTGELFF.